These T cell receptor beta chains were read from a single sample in a study of regulatory T cells in long-lasting Graves disease. TCRdb reprocessed the multiplex PCR reads via MiXCR and lists one record per CDR3 protein. The data show about 210,000 distinct CDR3 sequences, around a fifth seen once. This same sample was also part of a study on T cells in Graves' hyperthyroidism and ophthalmopathy.

Material: peripheral blood mononuclear cells (PBMCs), obtained at new diagnosis, from a patient treated with antithyroid drugs. The receptors stem from a woman aged 30 to 39 with Graves disease. The CDR3 runs from the conserved cysteine through the conserved F or W. The order of the fields is D gene, J gene, clone size, V gene, CDR3 protein, CDR3 DNA. The D gene is left open where the match is weak. Some rows have no size entry. The others give once, few or many, or a class for an expanded clone.

d_call: TRBD2; j_call: TRBJ2-7; clone_size: many; v_call: TRBV12-3/TRBV12-4; cdr3_aa: CASSLGGGQYF; cdr3_nt: TGTGCCAGCAGTTTGGGCGGGGGGCAGTACTTC
d_call: TRBD2; j_call: TRBJ2-1; clone_size: few; v_call: TRBV30; cdr3_aa: CAWSPPTSAPYNEQFF; cdr3_nt: TGTGCCTGGAGTCCCCCCACTAGCGCCCCCTACAATGAGCAGTTCTTC
d_call: TRBD1; j_call: TRBJ1-4; clone_size: many; v_call: TRBV6-1; cdr3_aa: CASSETRGGADEKLFF; cdr3_nt: TGTGCCAGCAGTGAAACTAGAGGGGGCGCTGATGAAAAACTGTTTTTT
d_call: .; j_call: TRBJ1-1; clone_size: many; v_call: TRBV5-1; cdr3_aa: CASSLAWDLNTEAFF; cdr3_nt: TGCGCCAGCAGCTTGGCTTGGGACCTGAACACTGAAGCTTTCTTT
d_call: .; j_call: TRBJ1-1; clone_size: many; v_call: TRBV15; cdr3_aa: CATSRERGLNTEAFF; cdr3_nt: TGTGCCACCAGCAGAGAGCGAGGGTTGAACACTGAAGCTTTCTTT
d_call: TRBD1; j_call: TRBJ1-3; clone_size: .; v_call: TRBV9; cdr3_aa: CASSSYVPGQGFRSGNTIYF; cdr3_nt: TGTGCCAGCAGCTCCTACGTCCCGGGACAGGGTTTCCGCTCTGGAAACACCATATATTTT
d_call: .; j_call: TRBJ2-5; clone_size: .; v_call: TRBV2; cdr3_aa: CASSSRVQETQYF; cdr3_nt: TGTGCCAGCAGTAGCAGGGTGCAAGAGACCCAGTACTTC
d_call: .; j_call: TRBJ2-5; clone_size: many; v_call: TRBV20-1; cdr3_aa: CSAVQGPYQETQYF; cdr3_nt: TGCAGTGCGGTACAGGGACCGTACCAAGAGACCCAGTACTTC
d_call: .; j_call: TRBJ2-6; clone_size: many; v_call: TRBV15; cdr3_aa: CATSRDVVSGANVLTF; cdr3_nt: TGTGCCACCAGCAGAGATGTCGTCTCTGGGGCCAACGTCCTGACTTTC
d_call: TRBD2; j_call: TRBJ2-7; clone_size: many; v_call: TRBV30; cdr3_aa: CAWSTTGLGAYEQYF; cdr3_nt: TGTGCCTGGAGTACGACGGGACTAGGGGCCTACGAGCAGTACTTC
d_call: TRBD1; j_call: TRBJ1-2; clone_size: .; v_call: TRBV14; cdr3_aa: CASSQVSLGTARPYGYTF; cdr3_nt: TGTGCCAGCAGCCAAGTCAGTTTAGGGACAGCGAGACCCTATGGCTACACCTTC
d_call: .; j_call: TRBJ1-5; clone_size: many; v_call: TRBV30; cdr3_aa: CAWSLGEADNQPQHF; cdr3_nt: TGTGCCTGGAGCTTAGGCGAGGCGGACAATCAGCCCCAGCATTTT
d_call: .; j_call: TRBJ1-2; clone_size: many; v_call: TRBV18; cdr3_aa: CASSPELTNYGYTF; cdr3_nt: TGTGCCAGCTCACCGGAACTTACTAACTATGGCTACACCTTC
d_call: .; j_call: TRBJ1-1; clone_size: few; v_call: TRBV16; cdr3_aa: CASSQSGTSGAFF; cdr3_nt: TGTGCCAGCAGCCAATCTGGAACCTCTGGAGCTTTCTTT
d_call: TRBD2; j_call: TRBJ2-1; clone_size: few; v_call: TRBV6-2/TRBV6-3; cdr3_aa: CASSYRRTSGRGNEQFF; cdr3_nt: TGTGCCAGCAGTTACCGTCGGACTAGCGGGAGAGGAAATGAGCAGTTCTTC
d_call: .; j_call: TRBJ1-1; clone_size: many; v_call: TRBV19; cdr3_aa: CASSNVVLNTEAFF; cdr3_nt: TGTGCCAGTAGTAATGTGGTTTTGAACACTGAAGCTTTCTTT
d_call: .; j_call: TRBJ2-3; clone_size: .; v_call: TRBV11-2; cdr3_aa: CASSSGRSGTDTQYF; cdr3_nt: TGTGCCAGCAGCTCGGGGCGGAGCGGCACAGATACGCAGTATTTT
d_call: .; j_call: TRBJ2-3; clone_size: many; v_call: TRBV12-5; cdr3_aa: CASGLLRGGTQYF; cdr3_nt: TGTGCTAGTGGCCTTCTTAGGGGGGGGACGCAGTATTTT
d_call: TRBD1; j_call: TRBJ1-2; clone_size: many; v_call: TRBV24-1; cdr3_aa: CATSKPGQGYGYTF; cdr3_nt: TGTGCCACCAGTAAGCCGGGACAGGGTTATGGCTACACCTTC
d_call: .; j_call: TRBJ1-4; clone_size: .; v_call: TRBV10-1; cdr3_aa: CASSAQAGEKLFF; cdr3_nt: TGCGCCAGCAGTGCGCAGGCTGGTGAAAAACTGTTTTTT
d_call: TRBD1; j_call: TRBJ2-7; clone_size: many; v_call: TRBV4-1; cdr3_aa: CASSQLDRGYEQYF; cdr3_nt: TGCGCCAGCAGCCAACTGGACAGGGGTTACGAGCAGTACTTC
d_call: .; j_call: TRBJ2-2; clone_size: .; v_call: TRBV7-6; cdr3_aa: CASSLLGELFF; cdr3_nt: TGTGCCAGCAGCTTATTAGGGGAGCTGTTTTTT
d_call: .; j_call: TRBJ2-3; clone_size: many; v_call: TRBV5-1; cdr3_aa: CASKGTISTDTQYF; cdr3_nt: TGCGCCAGCAAAGGGACAATTAGCACAGATACGCAGTATTTT
d_call: TRBD2; j_call: TRBJ2-1; clone_size: many; v_call: TRBV6-2/TRBV6-3; cdr3_aa: CASRALAGAGRDEQFF; cdr3_nt: TGTGCCAGCCGGGCCCTAGCGGGGGCCGGTAGGGATGAGCAGTTCTTC
d_call: .; j_call: TRBJ2-7; clone_size: .; v_call: TRBV6-2/TRBV6-3; cdr3_aa: CASSFSGGGYEQYF; cdr3_nt: TGTGCCAGCAGTTTTAGCGGAGGGGGCTACGAGCAGTACTTC
d_call: .; j_call: TRBJ1-1; clone_size: few; v_call: TRBV28; cdr3_aa: CASSLIRVGNTEAFF; cdr3_nt: TGTGCCAGCAGTTTAATCAGAGTGGGGAACACTGAAGCTTTCTTT
d_call: TRBD2; j_call: TRBJ2-1; clone_size: many; v_call: TRBV6-1; cdr3_aa: CAIKGLAGGSSYNEQFF; cdr3_nt: TGTGCCATAAAGGGCCTAGCGGGGGGTAGCTCCTACAATGAGCAGTTCTTC
d_call: TRBD1; j_call: TRBJ2-7; clone_size: once; v_call: TRBV28; cdr3_aa: CASRSSGQKDEQYF; cdr3_nt: TGTGCCAGCAGGAGCTCGGGACAGAAAGACGAGCAGTACTTC
d_call: TRBD2; j_call: TRBJ2-1; clone_size: .; v_call: TRBV28; cdr3_aa: CASSLSLTSGFYNEQFF; cdr3_nt: TGTGCCAGCAGTTTATCTCTGACTAGCGGGTTCTACAATGAGCAGTTCTTC
d_call: TRBD1; j_call: TRBJ2-4; clone_size: many; v_call: TRBV28; cdr3_aa: CASSRSGTGSKNIQYF; cdr3_nt: TGTGCCAGCAGTCGTTCCGGGACAGGTAGCAAAAACATTCAGTACTTC
d_call: TRBD1; j_call: TRBJ1-2; clone_size: .; v_call: TRBV6-1; cdr3_aa: CASPGQTNNYGYTF; cdr3_nt: TGTGCCAGCCCGGGACAGACCAACAACTATGGCTACACCTTC
d_call: TRBD2; j_call: TRBJ2-1; clone_size: many; v_call: TRBV2; cdr3_aa: CASKMSPGLAGNLLYNEQFF; cdr3_nt: TGTGCCAGCAAGATGAGCCCGGGACTAGCGGGAAATTTGCTCTACAATGAGCAGTTCTTC
d_call: TRBD1; j_call: TRBJ1-1; clone_size: .; v_call: TRBV19; cdr3_aa: CASREGGTGNTEAFF; cdr3_nt: TGTGCCAGTAGGGAGGGCGGGACAGGCAACACTGAAGCTTTCTTT
d_call: .; j_call: TRBJ1-3; clone_size: many; v_call: TRBV6-5; cdr3_aa: CASSYDYSSGNTIYF; cdr3_nt: TGTGCCAGCAGTTACGACTACAGCTCTGGAAACACCATATATTTT
d_call: TRBD2; j_call: TRBJ2-1; clone_size: many; v_call: TRBV27; cdr3_aa: CASSFGAGGVNEQFF; cdr3_nt: TGTGCCAGCAGTTTCGGAGCGGGGGGGGTGAATGAGCAGTTCTTC
d_call: .; j_call: TRBJ1-4; clone_size: few; v_call: TRBV28; cdr3_aa: CASTMGGLSTNEKLFF; cdr3_nt: TGTGCCAGCACCATGGGGGGCCTCTCAACTAATGAAAAACTGTTTTTT
d_call: .; j_call: TRBJ2-7; clone_size: .; v_call: TRBV2; cdr3_aa: CASGSSRSSSYEQYF; cdr3_nt: TGTGCCAGCGGTTCTTCTCGGTCGAGCTCCTACGAGCAGTACTTC
d_call: TRBD1; j_call: TRBJ1-5; clone_size: once; v_call: TRBV12-3/TRBV12-4; cdr3_aa: CASRIGQGQNQPQHF; cdr3_nt: TGTGCCAGCAGGATAGGACAGGGTCAAAATCAGCCCCAGCATTTT
d_call: TRBD2; j_call: TRBJ2-1; clone_size: many; v_call: TRBV18; cdr3_aa: CASSPASGIYNEQFF; cdr3_nt: TGTGCCAGCTCACCAGCTAGCGGGATCTACAATGAGCAGTTCTTC
d_call: TRBD2; j_call: TRBJ2-1; clone_size: .; v_call: TRBV2; cdr3_aa: CASSGQYGTMGEQFF; cdr3_nt: TGTGCCAGCAGTGGGCAGTATGGGACTATGGGTGAGCAGTTCTTC
d_call: .; j_call: TRBJ2-1; clone_size: many; v_call: TRBV20-1; cdr3_aa: CSARVRREQFF; cdr3_nt: TGCAGTGCTAGAGTAAGGCGGGAGCAGTTCTTC
d_call: TRBD1; j_call: TRBJ2-2; clone_size: many; v_call: TRBV7-3; cdr3_aa: CASSLTGWTGGEAGELFF; cdr3_nt: TGTGCCAGCAGCTTAACGGGTTGGACAGGGGGTGAGGCCGGGGAGCTGTTTTTT
d_call: .; j_call: TRBJ2-4; clone_size: many; v_call: TRBV6-2/TRBV6-3; cdr3_aa: CASSTGSGNIQYF; cdr3_nt: TGTGCCAGCAGTACGGGTTCGGGAAACATTCAGTACTTC
d_call: .; j_call: TRBJ2-7; clone_size: many; v_call: TRBV5-1; cdr3_aa: CASSLDFYEQYF; cdr3_nt: TGCGCCAGCAGCTTGGACTTCTACGAGCAGTACTTC
d_call: .; j_call: TRBJ1-2; clone_size: many; v_call: TRBV28; cdr3_aa: CASSFRGLLYGYTF; cdr3_nt: TGTGCCAGCAGTTTCCGCGGACTCCTCTATGGCTACACCTTC
d_call: .; j_call: TRBJ2-3; clone_size: few; v_call: TRBV4-1; cdr3_aa: CASSQDHKATDTQYF; cdr3_nt: TGCGCCAGCAGCCAAGACCACAAAGCCACAGATACGCAGTATTTT
d_call: .; j_call: TRBJ2-3; clone_size: .; v_call: TRBV7-6; cdr3_aa: CASSSSMGTDTQYF; cdr3_nt: TGTGCCAGCAGCTCCTCTATGGGCACAGATACGCAGTATTTT
d_call: .; j_call: TRBJ1-2; clone_size: many; v_call: TRBV3-1; cdr3_aa: CASSQDRQVSDGYTF; cdr3_nt: TGTGCCAGCAGCCAAGATCGCCAGGTTAGCGATGGCTACACCTTC
d_call: .; j_call: TRBJ2-1; clone_size: many; v_call: TRBV12-3/TRBV12-4; cdr3_aa: CASWFGGSYNEQFF; cdr3_nt: TGTGCCAGCTGGTTTGGAGGGTCCTACAATGAGCAGTTCTTC
d_call: .; j_call: TRBJ2-2; clone_size: .; v_call: TRBV28; cdr3_aa: CASSLLLGMELFF; cdr3_nt: TGTGCCAGCAGTTTATTGCTTGGTATGGAGCTGTTTTTT
d_call: .; j_call: TRBJ1-6; clone_size: many; v_call: TRBV4-1; cdr3_aa: CASSHADSSYNSPLHF; cdr3_nt: TGCGCCAGCAGCCATGCGGACAGCTCCTATAATTCACCCCTCCACTTT
d_call: .; j_call: TRBJ1-1; clone_size: many; v_call: TRBV12-3/TRBV12-4; cdr3_aa: CASSREGGDEAFF; cdr3_nt: TGTGCCAGCAGTCGGGAGGGGGGGGATGAAGCTTTCTTT
d_call: .; j_call: TRBJ1-1; clone_size: many; v_call: TRBV18; cdr3_aa: CASSPAGIVAMNTEAFF; cdr3_nt: TGTGCCAGCTCACCTGCCGGGATAGTAGCCATGAACACTGAAGCTTTCTTT
d_call: .; j_call: TRBJ2-7; clone_size: many; v_call: TRBV2; cdr3_aa: CASSELEGGSYEQYF; cdr3_nt: TGTGCCAGCAGTGAACTGGAGGGTGGCTCCTACGAGCAGTACTTC